The 2 T cell receptor beta chains in this list originate from one sample, sequenced in a study of shared clonotypes between healthy human individuals. Sequenced by immunoSEQ multiplex PCR; TCRdb stores in-frame clones only, minus some. The sample holds around 1.6 million clones, approximately 98% seen once. Sequenced input: naive CD4+ T cells sorted from blood. Subset noted: CD45RA+ positively selected. The receptors stem from a man aged 30 to 39 in good health.

For the CDR3, the DNA is TGTGCCAGCAGCTTGGGGTACGCCAGGTCTGGCAATGAGCAGTTCTTC. Protein product: CASSLGYARSGNEQFF. J is TRBJ2-1 and V is TRBV5-5; D gene unclear. The CDR3 extends over 16 amino acids. Per the germline V gene, CDR1 is SGHKS and CDR2 is YYEKEE (reference sequence). The V and J ends lost 0 bases and 6 bases respectively, with 16 bases between them.

This chain links TRBV18 with TRBJ1-2; D is uncertain. Germline V gene lookup returns CDR1 KGHSH and CDR2 LQKENI. Deletions cut 3 bases from V and 3 bases from J, with 14 bases between. CDR3 size: 15 residues. The CDR3 is CASSPTGGVDYGYTF. In DNA, the CDR3 is TGTGCCAGCTCACCCACTGGTGGGGTTGACTATGGCTACACCTTC.